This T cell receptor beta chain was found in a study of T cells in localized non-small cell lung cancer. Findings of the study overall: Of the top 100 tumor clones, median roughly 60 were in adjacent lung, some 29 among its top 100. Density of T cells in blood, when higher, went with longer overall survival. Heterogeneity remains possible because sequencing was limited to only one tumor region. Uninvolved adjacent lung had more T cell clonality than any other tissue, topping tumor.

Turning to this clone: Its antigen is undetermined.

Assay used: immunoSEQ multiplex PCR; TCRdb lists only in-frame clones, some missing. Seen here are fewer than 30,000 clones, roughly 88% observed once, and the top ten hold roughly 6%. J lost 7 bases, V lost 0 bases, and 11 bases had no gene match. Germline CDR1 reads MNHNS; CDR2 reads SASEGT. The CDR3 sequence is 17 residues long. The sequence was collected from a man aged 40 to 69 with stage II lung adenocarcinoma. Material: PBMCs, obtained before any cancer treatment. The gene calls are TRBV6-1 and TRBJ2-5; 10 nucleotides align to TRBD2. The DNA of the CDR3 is TGTGCCAGCAGTGAAGCGGCCAGCGGGGGGGGGAGAAGGACCCAGTACTTC. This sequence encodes CASSEAASGGGRRTQYF.